This record looks at one TCR beta chain sequence and its context. Its specificity is not known. This entry is derived from a study of cytomegalovirus exposure and HLA in healthy donors. General study findings and limits: Indistinguishable V segments such as TRBV6-2 and TRBV6-3 were excluded.

The PCR employed 60 Vbeta primers together with 13 Jbeta primers. The protocol was immunoSEQ multiplex PCR, while the TCRdb copy is restricted to in-frame clones and leaves out a portion. This table has about 120,000 clones, roughly 77% appearing once. This CDR3 has 14 residues. Germline V gene lookup returns CDR1 SGHNT and CDR2 YYREEE (reference sequence). Trimming cost V 4 bases and J 5 bases; bases outside gene matches: 7. This chain uses TRBV5-4 with TRBJ2-5; 8 bases line up with TRBD1. The sequenced sample consisted of PBMCs. This clonotype was obtained from a man aged 35 to 55 in good health and CMV-seronegative. CDR3 region: CASSRTGTVETQYF. The CDR3 nucleotides read TGTGCCAGCAGCCGGACAGGGACGGTCGAGACCCAGTACTTC.